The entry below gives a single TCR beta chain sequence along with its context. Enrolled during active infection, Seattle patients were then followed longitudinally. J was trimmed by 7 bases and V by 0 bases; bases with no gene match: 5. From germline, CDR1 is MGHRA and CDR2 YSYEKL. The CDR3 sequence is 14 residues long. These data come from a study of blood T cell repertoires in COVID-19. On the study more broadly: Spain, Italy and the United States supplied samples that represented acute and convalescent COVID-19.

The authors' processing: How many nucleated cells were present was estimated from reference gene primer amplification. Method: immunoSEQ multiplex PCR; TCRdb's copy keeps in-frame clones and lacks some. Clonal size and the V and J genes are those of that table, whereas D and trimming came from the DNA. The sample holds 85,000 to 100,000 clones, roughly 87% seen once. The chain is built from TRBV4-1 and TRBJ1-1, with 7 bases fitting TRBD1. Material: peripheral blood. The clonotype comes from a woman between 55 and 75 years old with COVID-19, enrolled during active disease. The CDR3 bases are TGCGCCAGCAGCCAAGACTGGGGACAGAATGAAGCTTTCTTT. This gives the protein CASSQDWGQNEAFF.